The 5 T cell receptor beta chains presented below share a single source sample, sequenced in a study of T cells in Graves' hyperthyroidism and ophthalmopathy. Amplification yielded TCR beta CDR3 regions, with RNA transcripts as the source. Researchers ran a first-round RT-PCR on the TCR CDR3 using the HTBI primer set. TCRdb itself ran the multiplex PCR reads through MiXCR, one entry per CDR3 protein. The sample contains about 380,000 distinct CDR3 sequences, less than 20% of which appear only once. The sequenced sample consisted of blood. The source of these receptors is a man aged 18 to 29 with Graves' ophthalmopathy.

Many counts were recorded for this clonotype. The chain has TRBV6-1 and TRBJ1-3; D perhaps matches TRBD1 (5 bases). Per the germline V gene, CDR1 is MNHNS and CDR2 is SASEGT. The CDR3 length is 14 residues. V was shortened by 2 bases and J by 4 bases, with 9 bases between the two germline ends. CDR3 DNA: TGTGCCAGCAGTGAAAGGAGGGGAGGAAACACCATATATTTT. Translation: CASSERRGGNTIYF.

This clonotype was seen repeatedly, ten times or more. The chain employs TRBV5-1 and TRBJ2-7; a possible D gene is TRBD2 (5 bases). CDR1 and CDR2 (germline): SGHRS, YFSETQ. CDR3 length: 14 residues. The ends were cut back, 2 bases at V and 2 bases at J, with 11 bases in the middle. The CDR3 region has the DNA TGCGCCAGCAGCTTCCTCCGGGAAGCCTACGAGCAGTACTTC. It is translated as CASSFLREAYEQYF.

Notes on this clonotype: Being one base from a much bigger clone, this may be a read error. V usage is TRBV3-1 and J usage is TRBJ2-7, with D tentatively TRBD1 or TRBD2 (5 bases each). Germline CDR1 and CDR2: LGHDT and YNNKEL (reference sequence). Trimming removed 8 bases from V and 4 bases from J, with 18 bases in between. The CDR3 extends over 14 amino acids. As DNA, the CDR3 is TGTGCCAGCGGCGACAGTCCGGGGAAGTACGAGCAGTACTTC. Its translation: CASGDSPGKYEQYF.

The chain recombines TRBV2 with TRBJ2-2, with 9 positions matching TRBD1. The CDR3 has 19 residues. The germline V gene has CDR1 SNHLY and CDR2 FYNNEI. The V gene end was trimmed by 5 bases and the J gene end by 0 bases; junction bases not matched to a gene: 13. As DNA, the CDR3 is TGTGCCAGCAGTAAAAAAACTCAACAGGGGGCGCCGAACACCGGGGAGCTGTTTTTT. As protein: CASSKKTQQGAPNTGELFF.

This clonotype was observed a few times. Given a much more abundant clone one base away, this may be a read error. The chain is built from TRBV10-2 and TRBJ2-3; D gene uncertain. The CDR3 spans 10 residues. Germline lookup yields CDR1 WSHSY and CDR2 SAAADI. Trimming shortened V by 7 bases and J by 5 bases, and 4 bases separated the two germline ends. Here the CDR3 DNA reads TGCGCCAGCATAGGAGATACGCAGTATTTT. Amino acids: CASIGDTQYF.